The clone carrying this T cell receptor beta chain was observed once. Its antigen is not identified. These data come from a study of cytomegalovirus exposure and HLA in healthy donors. The PCR employed 60 Vbeta primers together with 13 Jbeta primers. TCRdb keeps only in-frame clones here, not all; method: immunoSEQ multiplex PCR. The sample yields some 99,000 clones, about 70% seen once. Though probably carrying unrecorded immune exposures, donors were nominally healthy at sampling. This CDR3 region has 16 residues. V lost 1 base and J lost 1, with 13 bases in between. The germline CDR1 and CDR2 sequences are LNHNV and YYDKDF (reference sequence). Overall study results and limits: Researchers counted roughly 150 TCR beta chains as cytomegalovirus-associated.

This TCR came from a female donor in good health and CMV-seronegative. Sequenced sample: PBMCs. V is TRBV15 and J is TRBJ1-1; tentative D call: TRBD1 (5 bases). The CDR3 region has the DNA TGTGCCACCAGCAGAGCGCGGGCGGGGGGGAACACTGAAGCTTTCTTT. Its translation is CATSRARAGGNTEAFF. The full variable domain, in which reference TRBV15 and TRBJ1-1 provide the parts outside the CDR3, is DAMVIQNPRYQVTQFGKPVTLSCSQTLNHNVMYWYQQKSSQAPKLLFHYYDKDFNNEADTPDNFQSRRPNTSFCFLDIRSPGLGDTAMYLCATSRARAGGNTEAFFGQGTRLTVV.